These 9 T cell receptor beta chains were sequenced from one sample in a study of blood T cell repertoires in COVID-19. The assay was immunoSEQ multiplex PCR, and TCRdb's table has in-frame clones only and misses some. Among about 59,000 clones, around 90% were seen once, and the ten largest hold about a sixth. Sequencing was carried out using peripheral blood. The source of these receptors is an older man with acute or convalescent COVID-19.

This chain links TRBV5-4 with TRBJ2-1, with TRBD1 matching over 10 bases. Germline-derived CDR1 and CDR2 are SGHNT and YYREEE (reference sequence). The CDR3 has 15 residues. J lost 0 bases, V lost 4 bases, and 1 base had no gene match. The DNA for the CDR3 is TGTGCCAGCAGCCGGGACAGGGGCTCCTACAATGAGCAGTTCTTC. Protein sequence: CASSRDRGSYNEQFF.

This clone was counted only a few times. The chain joins TRBV29-1 to TRBJ2-1, with TRBD2 identical over 8 bases. From germline, CDR1 is SQVTM and CDR2 ANQGSEA. With 7 bases clipped from V and 8 bases from J, the junction kept 13 bases outside the gene matches. This CDR3 is 14 amino acids long. The CDR3 spells CSAEGLAGQDEQFF. In DNA form, the CDR3 reads TGCAGCGCGGAGGGGCTAGCGGGCCAGGATGAGCAGTTCTTC.

The chain employs TRBV19 and TRBJ1-5; 8 bases map to TRBD1. CDR3 length: 17 residues. The germline gives CDR1 LNHDA, CDR2 SQIVND (reference sequence). With 4 bases clipped from V and 0 bases from J, the junction kept 8 bases outside the gene matches. CDR3 sequence reads: CASSTTGGGGSNQPQHF. The CDR3, as DNA: TGTGCCAGTAGTACCACAGGGGGAGGGGGTAGCAATCAGCCCCAGCATTTT.

This clone has just one count. The chain uses TRBV5-1 and TRBJ2-6; 7 nucleotides align to TRBD1. The CDR3 loop spans 19 amino acids. V was clipped by 4 bases and J by 1 base; unmatched bases: 14. From germline, CDR1 is SGHRS and CDR2 YFSETQ. The CDR3 loop is CASSNFPPGQSSGANVLTF. CDR3 sequence (DNA): TGCGCCAGCAGCAATTTTCCTCCGGGACAGAGTTCTGGGGCCAACGTCCTGACTTTC.

For the CDR3, the DNA is TGTGCCAGCAAGACAGGGGAGTTCGGGGAGCTGTTTTTT. Its translation is CASKTGEFGELFF. V gene TRBV12-3 or TRBV12-4 combines with J gene TRBJ2-2; TRBD1 agrees at 8 bases. The CDR3 loop spans 13 amino acids. Trimming removed 7 bases from V and 7 bases from J; junction bases left unmatched: 5.

V gene TRBV6-6 combines with J gene TRBJ1-1; D not resolved. V was shortened by 2 bases and J by 0 bases, with 13 bases between the two germline ends. The CDR3 runs to 16 residues. The germline V gene encodes CDR1 MNHNY and CDR2 SVGAGI (reference sequence). The CDR3 spells CASSYRHSGVNTEAFF. Written as DNA, the CDR3 is TGTGCCAGCAGTTACCGACACTCCGGGGTGAACACTGAAGCTTTCTTT.

A single count supports this clone. The chain is built from TRBV9 and TRBJ2-6, with D possibly being TRBD2 (5 bases). Germline CDR1 SGDLS, CDR2 YYNGEE. CDR3 length equals 15 residues. Trimming removed 4 bases from V and 4 bases from J, with 12 bases in between. The CDR3 sequence: CASSPGVTGANVLTF. For the CDR3, the DNA is TGTGCCAGCAGCCCCGGGGTTACCGGGGCCAACGTCCTGACTTTC.

The chain recombines TRBV12-3 or TRBV12-4 with TRBJ1-1, with TRBD1 as a possible D gene (5 bases). The V end lost 5 bases, the J end lost 3 bases, and 7 bases lay between the germline ends. This CDR3 comprises 12 residues. The CDR3 region is CASSRQHTEAFF. In nucleotides, the CDR3 is TGTGCCAGCAGTCGACAGCACACTGAAGCTTTCTTT.

V is TRBV5-1 and J is TRBJ2-7; TRBD1 agrees at 7 bases. Per the germline V gene, CDR1 is SGHRS and CDR2 is YFSETQ. Trimming took 2 bases from V and 2 from J; bases not matched to a gene: 4. This CDR3 is 14 amino acids long. CDR3 sequence: CASSFTGQTYEQYF. The CDR3 DNA reads as TGCGCCAGCAGCTTTACGGGACAGACCTACGAGCAGTACTTC.